This T cell receptor (beta chain) was identified during a study of blood T cells in healthy people across ages. Across the whole study: Researchers report that template switching captured about one barcoded beta molecule per two T cells.

V lost 6 bases and J lost 4, with 16 bases in between. Germline CDR1 and CDR2: MNHEY and SVGAGI. This CDR3 spans 15 amino acids. Combining a sample-barcoded 5' primer with a J-beta primer mix, a second PCR ran for roughly 6 to 11 cycles. TCRdb reanalysed the 5' RACE reads using MiXCR and keeps one entry per CDR3 protein. The sample holds roughly 800,000 distinct CDR3 sequences; roughly 26% are singletons and the top ten take roughly 3.1%. This clonotype has a handful of counts. The antigen remains undetermined. General observations from the study: Strong correlation existed between TCR beta diversity and naive T cell percentage.

These sequences were also reported in another study, on T cells of mothers and their children. That study reports: The M1S primer of the second PCR added sample barcodes and 2-4 random nucleotides.

Sequencing was carried out using blood. The sequence was collected from a boy aged 5-17 years in good health. The V call is TRBV6-5, the J call TRBJ2-1; D is possibly TRBD1 (5 bases). The CDR3 DNA is TGTGCCAGCAGCCAAGACAGTGACATTTACAATGAGCAGTTCTTC. It encodes CASSQDSDIYNEQFF.